The entry below gives a single T cell receptor beta chain sequence along with its context. As yet, its antigen is unknown. The protocol was immunoSEQ multiplex PCR, while the TCRdb copy is restricted to in-frame clones and leaves out a portion. Among around 30,000 clones listed, approximately 68% were seen once. Sequencing was preceded by expansion of antigen-specific CD4+ T cells with viral peptide pools in the ViraFEST assay. Cells that had been cultured for nine to eleven days were the source of isolated CD4+ T cells. It was two doses of either the BNT162b2 or mRNA-1273 vaccine that participants received. IL-2 medium was substituted for half the medium on days 3 and 7. The record originates from a study of vaccination effects on CD4 cells after COVID-19. The sequence came from a human donor who received a COVID-19 vaccine. The starting material was CD4+ T cells from PBMCs cultured with SARS-CoV-2 spike peptides, obtained after COVID-19 vaccination.

Here the CDR3 DNA reads TGCGCCAGCAGCTTCGGGTCCCAAGAGACCCAGTACTTC. This gives the protein CASSFGSQETQYF. The genes are TRBV5-1 and TRBJ2-5; D remains unclear. The V end was cut by 2 bases, the J end by 1 base, with 6 bases between. CDR3 length equals 13 residues. Germline V gene lookup returns CDR1 SGHRS and CDR2 YFSETQ.